This TCR beta chain was captured by sequencing in a study of blood T cell repertoires in COVID-19 (TCRdb year 2020). Turning to the overall study: The collaborator samples originated in the United States, Italy and Spain and spanned the acute and convalescent phases of COVID-19. Subjects who had been exposed to COVID-19, were actively infected with it, or had recovered from it provided the deeply sampled blood TCRbeta repertoires that made up the dataset. The samples were drawn from two sources: the first 160 participants of the ongoing ImmuneRACE study, and 950 to 1,500 subjects contributed by 6 global collaborators. The repertoires were released in a freely available public database meant as a resource for research on the immune response to SARS-CoV-2. Where available, HLA class I and class II types were taken from metadata supplied by the sample provider and were not determined by assay-based typing. The sample metadata nearly always contained a de-identified subject ID, COVID-19 status, age in years and sex. The material from the prospective study consisted of cDNA or gDNA derived from T cells, B-cell-depleted T cells, or PBMCs. What the study reported, not specific to this receptor: The amount of clinical and demographic metadata varied by source and participant and was provided uncurated.

TCRbeta CDR3 regions were amplified from genomic DNA using the immunoSEQ Assay, a bias-controlled multiplex PCR. For the original study's pipeline: The number of nucleated cells in each sample was estimated by amplification of reference gene primers within the assay. Sequence reads were collapsed and filtered to measure the absolute abundance of every unique TCRbeta CDR3 rearrangement. Productive Simpson clonality was computed per sample as the square root of Simpson's diversity index over productive rearrangements. In its TCRdb copy, this immuneACCESS table keeps in-frame sequences only and misses some clones. Where compared with another copy, unresolved V genes explain less than half of these, and the others have no known cause. V and J calls and clone size are given by that table; D and trimming were obtained from the DNA. This sample comprises around 65,000 clones, roughly 80% of them detected only once. The leading ten clones occupy 6.4% of the sample.

With regard to this clone: Its antigen has not been determined. One junction end disagrees with the germline gene, perhaps due to a read error.

Collaborating institutions collected whole blood in K2EDTA tubes following their own protocols. For TCRbeta analysis, collaborator samples were shipped as frozen whole blood, as isolated PBMCs, or as DNA extracted from either sample type. Sequenced input: peripheral blood. The clonotype comes from a woman in her 50s with active or convalescent COVID-19.

The CDR3 reads CASSPLGQF. The DNA sequence is given as TGCGCCAGCAGTCCACTTGGACAGTTT. This receptor chain uses TRBV23-1 and TRBJ1-4, and TRBD1 may be the D gene, going by 6 matching bases. TRBV23-1 falls under the ORF class, with uncertain function. The CDR3 runs 9 amino acids, cysteine and phenylalanine included. CDR3 DNA only is kept here, 27 bases in frame from base 1.